This record looks at one TCR beta chain sequence and its context. This CDR3 region has 15 residues. With 8 bases removed from V and 0 bases from J, the gap between germline ends came to 14 bases. CDR1 and CDR2 (germline): LNHDA, SQIVND (reference sequence). Sequencing was performed with immunoSEQ multiplex PCR; in TCRdb, only in-frame clones are kept and a portion is missing. This table holds tens of thousands of clones, roughly 92% found once. The data were obtained in a study of T cell changes during pregnancy in multiple sclerosis. The clonotype was recovered from a female donor with multiple sclerosis, enrolled in a pregnancy study. The V call is TRBV19, the J call TRBJ1-3; no clear D gene. The source material was CD4+ T cells from peripheral blood mononuclear cells, sampled in the third trimester of pregnancy. The CDR3 loop reads CASRPASNSGNTIYF. In nucleotides, the CDR3 is TGTGCCAGTCGGCCAGCTAGTAACTCTGGAAACACCATATATTTT. Combining the CDR3 with reference TRBV19 and TRBJ1-3 gives the whole variable domain DGGITQSPKYLFRKEGQNVTLSCEQNLNHDAMYWYRQDPGQGLRLIYYSQIVNDFQKGDIAEGYSVSREKKESFPLTVTSAQKNPTAFYLCASRPASNSGNTIYFGEGSWLTVV.